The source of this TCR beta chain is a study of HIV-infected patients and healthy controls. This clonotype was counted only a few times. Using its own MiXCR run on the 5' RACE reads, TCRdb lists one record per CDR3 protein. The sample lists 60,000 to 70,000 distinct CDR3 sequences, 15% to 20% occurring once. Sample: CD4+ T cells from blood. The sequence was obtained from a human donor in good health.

CDR3 in DNA: TGTGCCTCAGGGAGCTCCTATAATTCACCCCTCCACTTT. Its protein product is CASGSSYNSPLHF. This chain connects TRBV7-2 to TRBJ1-6; maybe TRBD1 (5 bases). V was clipped by 11 bases and J by 0 bases, with 8 bases between them. The CDR3 totals 13 residues. Germline V gene sequence: CDR1 SGHTA, CDR2 FQGNSA.